This is a list of T cell receptor beta chains from one sample in a study of cytomegalovirus exposure and HLA in healthy donors. This table comes from immunoSEQ multiplex PCR, and its TCRdb copy is limited to in-frame clones, with some not included. The table records about 180,000 clones, about two thirds of them present only once. Input material: PBMCs. The receptors here all came from a human donor in good health. CDR3s leave out the opening cysteine and the closing phenylalanine or tryptophan. Fields, in order: clone size, D gene, V gene, J gene, CDR3 protein. A D gene is named only where the DNA matches it firmly. The size field is filled for only some rows; it gives once, few, many or a size class.

>few|.|TRBV6-5|TRBJ2-7
ASSSFDTSSYEQY
>.|.|TRBV4-1|TRBJ2-3
ASSQDVGSPMDTQY
>.|TRBD1|TRBV6-1|TRBJ2-7
ASSEPGQGHEQY
>.|.|TRBV6-1|TRBJ1-1
ASSEGTDPEAF
>once|TRBD1|TRBV7-6|TRBJ2-7
ASSQGQEQY
>.|TRBD1|TRBV6-1|TRBJ2-5
ASRVGTGGVETQY
>.|TRBD2|TRBV6-4|TRBJ2-3
ASSEFAGVTDTQY
>.|.|TRBV18|TRBJ2-3
ASSPPGIPTDTQY
>few|.|TRBV5-1|TRBJ1-1
ASSGTGYTEAF
>.|TRBD1|TRBV6-4|TRBJ1-2
ASSATRDRDGYT
>.|.|TRBV5-8|TRBJ2-5
ASNPAGSASRETQY
>.|.|TRBV11-2|TRBJ1-1
ASSLARSGINTEAF
>few|TRBD2|TRBV7-8|TRBJ2-3
ASSLSIAGGLDTQY
>.|TRBD1|TRBV19|TRBJ2-7
ASSVKGTESSYEQY
>.|.|TRBV5-4|TRBJ2-5
ASNPSGPQETQY